This TCR beta chain was identified during a study of regulatory T cells in long-lasting Graves disease. Losses at the gene ends were 2 bases for V and 4 bases for J; bases not matched to a gene: 5. Germline CDR1 and CDR2: MDHEN and SYDVKM. The CDR3 covers 15 residues. The time point was: newly diagnosed GD, antithyroid drugs for less than 3 months. After RNA was extracted from PBMCs, the TCR library was made from it. Combining iRepertoire HTBI primers with Arm-PCR of CDR3 regions, the authors built TCR beta libraries. From the multiplex PCR reads, TCRdb called clonotypes with MiXCR, one entry per CDR3 protein. The data contain under 800,000 distinct CDR3 sequences, less than 20% of them singletons. This clonotype was detected many times. These data also formed part of another study, on T cells in Graves' hyperthyroidism and ophthalmopathy. Per that paper: Patients were excluded for uncontrolled infection, other autoimmune disease, pregnancy or lactation.

The chain has TRBV28 and TRBJ2-5, with 9 bases fitting TRBD1. The sequencing here drew on peripheral blood mononuclear cells (PBMCs), taken at new diagnosis, from a patient treated with antithyroid drugs. This TCR was sampled from a woman aged 25 to 39 with Graves disease. The CDR3 nucleotides are TGTGCCAGCAGTTTAGGGACAGGGAGAGGAGAGACCCAGTACTTC. Protein product: CASSLGTGRGETQYF.